Each of the 5 T cell receptor beta chains below was sequenced from the same sample in a study of T cells after yellow fever vaccination. TCRdb re-called the 5' RACE reads with MiXCR, one entry per CDR3 protein. The sample lists hundreds of thousands of distinct CDR3 sequences, 17% occurring once. The material was PBMCs, obtained about 5 days after the first yellow fever vaccination. These receptors were taken from a man younger than 35 who received the YFV17D yellow fever vaccine.

The J gene is TRBJ2-1, the V gene TRBV12-3 or TRBV12-4, with D tentatively TRBD1 or TRBD2 (5 bases each). The CDR3 is 15 amino acids. Trimming took 3 bases from V and 7 from J, leaving 16 bases between them. In DNA form, the CDR3 reads TGTGCCAGCAGTTTTTTCCGGGGCGCTCTAAATGAGCAGTTCTTC. Translated, it gives CASSFFRGALNEQFF.

The sample holds a few counts of this clonotype. The chain joins TRBV7-8 to TRBJ2-2; 8 bases are shared with TRBD1. After removal of 5 bases from V and 2 bases from J, the junction contained 13 bases not matched to a gene. There are 18 residues in the CDR3. Germline V gene data show CDR1 as SGHVS and CDR2 as FQNEAQ. For the CDR3, the DNA is TGTGCCAGCAGCCCCCGACAGGGGAGCGGGCCTAACACCGGGGAGCTGTTTTTT. This translates into CASSPRQGSGPNTGELFF.

This chain joins TRBV12-3 or TRBV12-4 and TRBJ2-2; D ambiguous. Deletions cut 6 bases from V and 1 base from J, with 9 bases between. This CDR3 comprises 14 residues. CDR3 amino acids: CASSRYKNTGELFF. The CDR3 DNA follows: TGTGCCAGCAGCCGATACAAGAACACCGGGGAGCTGTTTTTT.

This clonotype appeared a few times. The chain employs TRBV6-1 and TRBJ2-7; D possibly corresponds to TRBD2 (5 bases). V was pared by 10 bases and J by 0 bases, with 16 bases between. The CDR3 is made up of 14 amino acids. The germline gives CDR1 MNHNS, CDR2 SASEGT. CDR3 sequence (DNA): TGTGCCACCTCGGGAAGCGCCTTCTCCTACGAGCAGTACTTC. This encodes CATSGSAFSYEQYF.

This clonotype was observed a handful of times. The chain carries TRBV7-2 and TRBJ2-7; D gene ambiguous. V dropped 1 base and J dropped 6 bases, with 10 bases sitting between them. CDR3 length: 13 amino acids. Germline CDR1 is SGHTA and CDR2 is FQGNSA. The CDR3 region is CASSLDGMGEQYV. Written as DNA, the CDR3 is TGTGCCAGCAGCTTAGACGGAATGGGCGAGCAGTACGTC.